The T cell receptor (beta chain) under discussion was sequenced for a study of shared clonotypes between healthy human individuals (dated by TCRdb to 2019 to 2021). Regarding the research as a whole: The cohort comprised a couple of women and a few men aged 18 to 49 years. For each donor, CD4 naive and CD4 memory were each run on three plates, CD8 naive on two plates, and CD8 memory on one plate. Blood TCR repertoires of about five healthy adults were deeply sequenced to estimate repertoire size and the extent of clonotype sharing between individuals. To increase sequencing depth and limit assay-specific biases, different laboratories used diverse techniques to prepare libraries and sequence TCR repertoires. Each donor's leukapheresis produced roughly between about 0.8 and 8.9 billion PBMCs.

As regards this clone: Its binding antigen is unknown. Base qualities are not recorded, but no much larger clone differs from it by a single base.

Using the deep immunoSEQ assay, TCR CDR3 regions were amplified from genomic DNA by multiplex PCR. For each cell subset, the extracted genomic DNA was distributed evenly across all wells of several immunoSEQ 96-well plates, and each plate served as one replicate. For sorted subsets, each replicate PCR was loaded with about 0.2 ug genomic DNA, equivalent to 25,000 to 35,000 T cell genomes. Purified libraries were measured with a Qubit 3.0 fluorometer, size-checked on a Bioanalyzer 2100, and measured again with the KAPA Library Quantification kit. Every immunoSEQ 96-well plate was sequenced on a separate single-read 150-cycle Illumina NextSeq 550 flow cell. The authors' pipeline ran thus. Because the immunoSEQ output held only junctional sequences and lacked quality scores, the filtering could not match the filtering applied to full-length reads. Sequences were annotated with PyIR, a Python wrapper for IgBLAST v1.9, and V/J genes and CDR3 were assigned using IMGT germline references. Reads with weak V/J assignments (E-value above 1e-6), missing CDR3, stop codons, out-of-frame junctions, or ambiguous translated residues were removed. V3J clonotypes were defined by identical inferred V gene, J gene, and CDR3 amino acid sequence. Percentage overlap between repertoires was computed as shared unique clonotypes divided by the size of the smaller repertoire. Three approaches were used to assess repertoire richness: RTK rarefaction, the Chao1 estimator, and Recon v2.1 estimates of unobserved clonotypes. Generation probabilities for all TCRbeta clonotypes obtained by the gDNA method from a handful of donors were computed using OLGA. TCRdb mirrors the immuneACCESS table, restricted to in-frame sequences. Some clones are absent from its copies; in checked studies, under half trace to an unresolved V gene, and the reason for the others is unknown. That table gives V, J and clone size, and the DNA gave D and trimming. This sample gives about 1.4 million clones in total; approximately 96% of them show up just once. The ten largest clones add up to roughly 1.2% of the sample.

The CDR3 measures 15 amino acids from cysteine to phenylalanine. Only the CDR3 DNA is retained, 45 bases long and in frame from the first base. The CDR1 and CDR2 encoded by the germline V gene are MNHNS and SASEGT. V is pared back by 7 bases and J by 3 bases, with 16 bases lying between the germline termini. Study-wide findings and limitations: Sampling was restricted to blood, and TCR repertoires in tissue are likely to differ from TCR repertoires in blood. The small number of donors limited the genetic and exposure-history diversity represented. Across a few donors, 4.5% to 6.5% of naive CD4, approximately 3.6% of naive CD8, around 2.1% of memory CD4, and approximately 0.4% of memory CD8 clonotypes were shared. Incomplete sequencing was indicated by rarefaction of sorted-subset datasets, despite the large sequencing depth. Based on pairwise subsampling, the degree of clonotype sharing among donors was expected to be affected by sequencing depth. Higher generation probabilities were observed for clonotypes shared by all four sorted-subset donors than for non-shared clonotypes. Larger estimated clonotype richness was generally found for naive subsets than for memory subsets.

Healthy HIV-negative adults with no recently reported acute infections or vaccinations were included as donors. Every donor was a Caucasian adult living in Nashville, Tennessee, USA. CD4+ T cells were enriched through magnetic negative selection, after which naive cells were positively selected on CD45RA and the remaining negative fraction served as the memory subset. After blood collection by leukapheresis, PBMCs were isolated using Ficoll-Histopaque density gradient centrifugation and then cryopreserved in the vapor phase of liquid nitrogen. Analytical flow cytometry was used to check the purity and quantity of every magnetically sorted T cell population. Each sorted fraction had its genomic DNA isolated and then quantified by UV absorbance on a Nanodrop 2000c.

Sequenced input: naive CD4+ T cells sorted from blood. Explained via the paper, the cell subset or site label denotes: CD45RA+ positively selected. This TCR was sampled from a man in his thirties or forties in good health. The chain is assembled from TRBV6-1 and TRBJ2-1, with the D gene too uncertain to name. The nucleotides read TGTGCCAGCACCCCGACCCTGACCTACTACAATGAGCAGTTCTTC. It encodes CASTPTLTYYNEQFF.